Shown below are 11 T cell receptor beta chains from a single sample sequenced in a study of T cells in Graves' hyperthyroidism and ophthalmopathy. TCR beta CDR3 region amplification was performed from RNA transcripts. HTBI primers were used for first-round RT-PCR of the TCR CDR3. TCRdb called the multiplex PCR reads again in MiXCR, with one record for every CDR3 protein. The data contain approximately 710,000 distinct CDR3 sequences, roughly 17% of them singletons. The sequencing sample was made of blood. The receptors here all came from a man in his fifties with Graves' hyperthyroidism.

This clonotype was observed at least ten times. This sequence joins TRBV6-1 and TRBJ2-3; 9 nucleotides agree with TRBD2. The CDR3 is 17 residues long. V dropped 6 bases and J dropped 1; count of bases not matched to a gene: 11. CDR1 is MNHNS and CDR2 is SASEGT in the germline V gene. The CDR3 DNA sequence: TGTGCCAGCAGACTAGCGGGTACGCGTCTAGGCACAGATACGCAGTATTTT. Encoded protein: CASRLAGTRLGTDTQYF.

This clonotype has ten or more counts. The rearrangement joins TRBV11-2 to TRBJ2-1, with 11 bases matching TRBD2. The CDR3 runs 16 residues. The germline V gene has CDR1 SGHAT and CDR2 FQNNGV. V lost 4 bases and J lost 4; bases outside the gene matches: 6. The CDR3 nucleotides read TGTGCCAGCAGCTCTAGCGGGAGGCCCTATTACAATGAGCAGTTCTTC. This translates into CASSSSGRPYYNEQFF.

This rearrangement joins TRBV6-9 to TRBJ2-1, with D perhaps TRBD2 (5 bases). Trimming pared 4 bases from V and 5 bases from J, leaving 12 bases between. Germline assignment: CDR1 MNHGY and CDR2 SVAAGI. The CDR3 has 14 residues. The CDR3 loop reads CASSFRGSHNEQFF. The CDR3 DNA reads TGTGCCAGCAGTTTTCGCGGGTCACACAATGAGCAGTTCTTC.

The table lists this clonotype with a count of one. This sequence joins TRBV25-1 and TRBJ2-7; 8 nucleotides align to TRBD2. Germline values: CDR1 MGHDK, CDR2 SYGVNS. V shed 6 bases and J 6 bases; nucleotides not matched to a gene: 13. There are 15 residues in the CDR3. The CDR3 spells CASRETSVRSGEQYF. CDR3 coding DNA: TGTGCCAGCAGGGAGACTAGCGTACGAAGCGGCGAGCAGTACTTC.

Details on this clonotype: A much larger clone lies a single base off, so this may be a read error. This chain links TRBV20-1 with TRBJ1-5; D uncertain. CDR1 DFQATT and CDR2 SNEGSKA come from the germline V gene (reference sequence). V was pared by 0 bases and J by 13 bases, with 10 bases between. The CDR3 runs 11 residues. The CDR3 loop is CSARDQATQHF. In nucleotides, the CDR3 is TGCAGTGCTAGAGATCAAGCTACGCAGCATTTT.

This rearrangement joins TRBV27 to TRBJ1-2, with D perhaps TRBD1 (5 bases). Germline lookup yields CDR1 MNHEY and CDR2 SMNVEV (reference sequence). Trimming cost V 8 bases and J 7 bases, with 17 bases left between them. The CDR3 covers 13 residues. As DNA, the CDR3 is TGTGCCAGCGCCCGCCCAGGGATTCGTGGCTACACCTTC. Protein sequence: CASARPGIRGYTF.

This chain connects TRBV7-2 to TRBJ2-3; 8 bases align to TRBD2. V lost 1 base, J lost 5 bases, and 5 bases stayed unmatched. This CDR3 spans 15 amino acids. Germline-derived CDR1 and CDR2 are SGHTA and FQGNSA. The CDR3 region is CASSLGALAGDTQYF. The DNA for the CDR3 is TGTGCCAGCAGCTTAGGGGCGCTAGCGGGAGATACGCAGTATTTT.

Ten or more counts support this clonotype. The chain couples TRBV14 to TRBJ2-5; no definite D call. The V gene lost 4 bases and the J gene lost 1 base, with 10 bases spanning the gap. CDR3 length: 14 amino acids. Germline CDR1 reads SGHDN; CDR2 reads FVKESK. DNA of the CDR3: TGTGCCAGCAGCCGTCGACTGACCCAAGAGACCCAGTACTTC. Translated, it gives CASSRRLTQETQYF.

This clonotype was observed a handful of times. The genes are TRBV6-2 or TRBV6-3 and TRBJ1-1; 7 nucleotides line up with TRBD1. Trimming cost V 7 bases and J 5 bases; bases outside gene matches: 7. Germline CDR1 and CDR2: MNHEY and SVGEGT. This CDR3 comprises 13 residues. This CDR3 reads CASTFYRGTEAFF. CDR3 DNA sequence: TGTGCCAGCACCTTTTACAGGGGAACTGAAGCTTTCTTT.

The chain couples TRBV9 to TRBJ2-7, with D hard to call. This CDR3 is 14 amino acids long. V lost 4 bases and J lost 3, with 14 bases in between. The germline V gene has CDR1 SGDLS and CDR2 YYNGEE. CDR3 sequence: CASSSELGYYEQYF. CDR3 nucleotide sequence: TGTGCCAGCAGCTCAGAGCTAGGATACTACGAGCAGTACTTC. Using reference TRBV9 and TRBJ2-7 for the parts outside the CDR3, the full variable domain is DSGVTQTPKHLITATGQRVTLRCSPRSGDLSVYWYQQSLDQGLQFLIQYYNGEERAKGNILERFSAQQFPDLHSELNLSSLELGDSALYFCASSSELGYYEQYFGPGTRLTVT.

This clonotype has at least ten counts. The genes are TRBV24-1 and TRBJ2-1; 7 positions match TRBD2. Germline V gene sequence: CDR1 KGHDR, CDR2 SFDVKD. Losses at the gene ends were 4 bases for V and 6 bases for J; bases not matched to a gene: 5. The CDR3 sequence is 14 residues long. CDR3 in amino acids: CATSDPTGGNEQFF. CDR3 DNA: TGTGCCACCAGTGACCCGACGGGGGGCAATGAGCAGTTCTTC.